This passage covers 29 T cell receptor beta chains from one sample sequenced in a study of cytomegalovirus exposure and HLA in healthy donors (dated by TCRdb to 2015 to 2018). Library preparation was by the immunoSEQ multiplex PCR assay. The multiplex PCR relied on a mix of 60 forward primers for TCR Vbeta segments and 13 reverse primers for TCR Jbeta segments. Here the immuneACCESS table is served through TCRdb, limited to in-frame sequences with V and J called. Missing clones are a known gap in these copies; in checked studies unresolved V genes cover under half, and the rest lacks a known reason. The table for this sample lists hundreds of thousands of clones; around 80% of them were counted only once. About 3.1% of the sample lies in the top ten. The sample was PBMCs. The receptors derive from a young man in good health and CMV-seronegative.

V is TRBV2 and J is TRBJ2-3; 7 bases match TRBD2. This CDR3 comprises 12 residues. Germline values: CDR1 SNHLY, CDR2 FYNNEI. V was clipped by 6 bases and J by 6 bases; unmatched bases: 3. CDR3 amino acids: CASRGGVDTQYF. CDR3 DNA: TGTGCCAGCAGGGGGGGGGTGGATACGCAGTATTTT.

The chain employs TRBV28 and TRBJ2-3; D possibly corresponds to TRBD2 (6 bases). The germline CDR1 and CDR2 sequences are MDHEN and SYDVKM. Trimming shortened V by 1 base and J by 2 bases, and 13 bases separated the two germline ends. CDR3 length equals 16 residues. The CDR3 coding sequence is TGTGCCAGCAGTTTATTCAGGCGGGGCAACACAGATACGCAGTATTTT. Amino acid sequence: CASSLFRRGNTDTQYF. The full variable domain, its missing parts supplied by reference TRBV28 and TRBJ2-3, is DVKVTQSSRYLVKRTGEKVFLECVQDMDHENMFWYRQDPGLGLRLIYFSYDVKMKEKGDIPEGYSVSREKKERFSLILESASTNQTSMYLCASSLFRRGNTDTQYFGPGTRLTVL.

J is TRBJ1-2 and V is TRBV5-1; TRBD1 aligns across 8 bases. The ends lost 6 bases at V and 6 bases at J; junction bases unmatched: 13. The germline gives CDR1 SGHRS, CDR2 YFSETQ. The CDR3 spans 15 residues. This chain's CDR3 is CASTFDRGGIDGYTF. CDR3 in DNA: TGCGCCAGCACCTTCGACAGGGGAGGGATTGATGGCTACACCTTC.

J is TRBJ1-1 and V is TRBV2; TRBD1 aligns across 9 bases. The CDR3 is 13 amino acids. V lost 6 bases to trimming and J lost 10 bases; unmatched junction nucleotides: 9. The germline CDR1 and CDR2 sequences are SNHLY and FYNNEI. CDR3 amino acids: CASSGDREKGAFF. The CDR3 DNA reads TGTGCCAGCAGCGGGGACAGGGAAAAGGGAGCTTTCTTT. The variable domain in full, with the rest retrieved from reference TRBV2 and TRBJ1-1, is EPEVTQTPSHQVTQMGQEVILRCVPISNHLYFYWYRQILGQKVEFLVSFYNNEISEKSEIFDDQFSVERPDGSNFTLKIRSTKLEDSAMYFCASSGDREKGAFFGQGTRLTVV.

This clone appeared once. The CDR3 is CASSLATGEQYF. DNA for the CDR3: TGTGCCAGCTCACTCGCAACCGGCGAGCAGTACTTC. This chain links TRBV18 with TRBJ2-7; D remains ambiguous. The V end was cut by 4 bases, the J end by 6 bases, with 10 bases between. Germline V gene lookup returns CDR1 KGHSH and CDR2 LQKENI. The CDR3 has 12 residues.

The chain uses TRBV5-1 and TRBJ2-2; the match to TRBD2 covers 7 bases. The J segment lost 3 bases and the V segment lost 6 bases, leaving 5 bases of the junction unmatched. The CDR3 contains 14 residues. Germline values: CDR1 SGHRS, CDR2 YFSETQ. CDR3: CASTELAYTGELFF. DNA for the CDR3: TGCGCCAGCACCGAACTAGCGTACACCGGGGAGCTGTTTTTT.

The chain joins TRBV28 to TRBJ1-5, with 8 bases fitting TRBD1. There are 13 residues in the CDR3. Germline CDR1 reads MDHEN; CDR2 reads SYDVKM. V gave up 10 bases and J gave up 5 bases; unmatched junction bases: 7. CDR3 in DNA: TGTGCCACCACCAGGGGGCGCGATCAGCCCCAGCATTTT. Translation gives CATTRGRDQPQHF.

This chain connects TRBV9 to TRBJ1-2; 9 bases align to TRBD1. V lost 0 bases to trimming and J lost 4 bases; unmatched junction nucleotides: 4. The CDR3 covers 15 residues. From germline, CDR1 is SGDLS and CDR2 YYNGEE. Here the CDR3 DNA reads TGTGCCAGCAGCGTAGAACAGGGGGCAGGCTATGGCTACACCTTC. It translates to CASSVEQGAGYGYTF. The full variable domain, rest sourced from reference TRBV9 and TRBJ1-2, is DSGVTQTPKHLITATGQRVTLRCSPRSGDLSVYWYQQSLDQGLQFLIQYYNGEERAKGNILERFSAQQFPDLHSELNLSSLELGDSALYFCASSVEQGAGYGYTFGSGTRLTVV.

This clone was found once. The chain has TRBV28 and TRBJ2-5; tentative D call: TRBD1 (5 bases). The CDR3 totals 14 residues. V lost 1 base to trimming and J lost 3 bases, with 9 bases between them. CDR1 is MDHEN, CDR2 SYDVKM, per germline. CDR3 region: CASSLFKGKETQYF. CDR3 coding DNA: TGTGCCAGCAGTTTATTTAAGGGGAAAGAGACCCAGTACTTC.

V usage is TRBV9 and J usage is TRBJ2-3; D ambiguous. Germline V gene lookup returns CDR1 SGDLS and CDR2 YYNGEE. CDR3 length equals 13 residues. V was cut by 3 bases and J by 2 bases, with 7 bases left in between. In DNA form, the CDR3 reads TGTGCCAGCAGCGCCCAGGTCACAGATACGCAGTATTTT. Amino acids: CASSAQVTDTQYF.

This clone was counted between two and nine times. The V gene is TRBV7-2, the J gene TRBJ1-1, with D uncertain. This CDR3 contains 14 residues. The germline V gene encodes CDR1 SGHTA and CDR2 FQGNSA. Between the trimmed V and J ends, which lost 5 bases and 0 bases, there was a span of 10 bases. CDR3 coding DNA: TGTGCCAGCAGCATTACAGTAATGAACACTGAAGCTTTCTTT. Protein: CASSITVMNTEAFF.

This clone was detected only once. V and J are TRBV19 and TRBJ1-1; D might be TRBD1 (6 bases). This CDR3 contains 14 residues. Germline V CDR1 and CDR2: LNHDA, SQIVND (reference sequence). The V and J ends lost 6 bases and 5 bases respectively, with 16 bases between them. This chain's CDR3 is CASRGGGAGTEAFF. The CDR3 DNA is TGTGCCAGTAGGGGAGGGGGGGCGGGAACTGAAGCTTTCTTT.

The chain carries TRBV4-3 and TRBJ2-1, with D maybe TRBD2 (5 bases). Germline values: CDR1 LGHNA, CDR2 YSLEER. This CDR3 spans 14 amino acids. V gave up 3 bases and J gave up 2 bases, with 8 bases separating them. The CDR3 loop reads CASSHPGTYNEQFF. The CDR3 DNA is TGCGCCAGCAGCCACCCCGGGACCTACAATGAGCAGTTCTTC.

The rearrangement links TRBV4-2 to TRBJ1-2; a possible D gene is TRBD1 (6 bases). V was trimmed by 0 bases and J by 8 bases, leaving 19 bases between them. The CDR3 covers 16 residues. The germline V gene encodes CDR1 LGHNA and CDR2 YNFKEQ. This CDR3 reads CASSQDLTGGRVGYTF. The CDR3 DNA follows: TGTGCCAGCAGCCAAGATCTGACAGGTGGGAGAGTAGGCTACACCTTC.

J is TRBJ2-1 and V is TRBV7-9; D not resolved. Trimming cost V 5 bases and J 4 bases, with 12 bases left between them. CDR1 and CDR2 from the germline V gene are SEHNR and FQNEAQ (reference sequence). The length of the CDR3 is 14 residues. CDR3 protein: CASSPATGYNEQFF. CDR3 DNA: TGTGCCAGCAGCCCCGCGACGGGTTACAATGAGCAGTTCTTC.

In its sample, this clone was seen a few times. The genes are TRBV7-8 and TRBJ2-2; 11 nucleotides line up with TRBD2. CDR1 is SGHVS and CDR2 is FQNEAQ in the germline V gene. The V gene end was trimmed by 8 bases and the J gene end by 4 bases; junction bases not matched to a gene: 6. This CDR3 region has 15 residues. CDR3 nucleotide sequence: TGTGCCAGCCCAAAACTAGCGGGGGTCACCGGGGAGCTGTTTTTT. Its translation is CASPKLAGVTGELFF.

This sequence joins TRBV5-3 and TRBJ1-3; 9 positions agree with TRBD1. TRBV5-3 falls under the ORF class, with uncertain function. The CDR3 is 15 residues long. J lost 1 base, V lost 9 bases, and 8 bases had no gene match. The CDR3 DNA follows: TGTGCCAACCCACAGGGGGCGGATTCTGGAAACACCATATATTTT. As protein: CANPQGADSGNTIYF.

This chain links TRBV13 with TRBJ2-1, with 10 bases that match TRBD2. V was clipped by 9 bases and J by 8 bases; unmatched bases: 10. The CDR3 is 14 residues long. The V gene's germline CDR1 is PRHDT and CDR2 FYEKMQ (reference sequence). The CDR3 protein is CASRERGGGYEQFF. CDR3 nucleotide sequence: TGTGCCAGTCGAGAGCGGGGGGGCGGTTATGAGCAGTTCTTC.

The gene calls are TRBV19 and TRBJ2-5; 7 bases line up with TRBD1. Trimming removed 6 bases from V and 1 base from J; junction bases left unmatched: 5. The CDR3 spans 14 residues. From germline, CDR1 is LNHDA and CDR2 SQIVND (reference sequence). CDR3 amino acids: CASSDRDSQETQYF. The CDR3 bases are TGTGCCAGTAGCGACCGGGACAGCCAAGAGACCCAGTACTTC.

This clone was detected only once. CDR3 nucleotide sequence: TGTGCCAGCAGTTTAAGGGCAGCGGGAAGGGGTGAAAAACTGTTTTTT. Protein sequence: CASSLRAAGRGEKLFF. The chain recombines TRBV28 with TRBJ1-4; D perhaps matches TRBD1 (5 bases). Trimming left V 2 bases short and J 7 bases short, with 17 bases between. Looked up from germline, CDR1 is MDHEN and CDR2 is SYDVKM. The CDR3 runs 16 residues.

The chain carries TRBV19 and TRBJ2-7; TRBD1 matches at 8 bases. Losses at the gene ends were 1 base for V and 0 bases for J; bases not matched to a gene: 2. Germline V gives CDR1 LNHDA, CDR2 SQIVND (reference sequence). The CDR3 extends over 15 amino acids. CDR3 residues: CASSIVGTGSYEQYF. The CDR3 nucleotides are TGTGCCAGTAGTATAGTGGGGACAGGCTCCTACGAGCAGTACTTC.

This clone was detected only a few times. The chain employs TRBV19 and TRBJ2-2; D is undetermined. Germline V lookup: CDR1 LNHDA, CDR2 SQIVND (reference sequence). CDR3 length equals 13 residues. V dropped 11 bases and J dropped 2 bases, with 12 bases sitting between them. Here the CDR3 reads CAGEDTNTGELFF. The CDR3 region has the DNA TGTGCCGGCGAGGATACTAACACCGGGGAGCTGTTTTTT.

This chain connects TRBV5-6 to TRBJ2-2; possible D gene TRBD2, 6 bases. CDR1 is SGHDT, CDR2 YYEEEE, per germline. This CDR3 region has 14 residues. V lost 2 bases, J lost 1 base, and 6 bases lay in between. The CDR3 DNA is TGTGCCAGCAGCTTCGGGGGGAACACCGGGGAGCTGTTTTTT. Protein product: CASSFGGNTGELFF.

The V gene is TRBV11-2, the J gene TRBJ1-6; no definite D call. Germline CDR1 reads SGHAT; CDR2 reads FQNNGV. The CDR3 contains 16 residues. V shed 5 bases and J shed 2 bases, with 13 bases lying between them. The CDR3 nucleotides are TGTGCCAGCAGCCCGCGACACTTTACCTATAATTCACCCCTCCACTTT. Its protein is CASSPRHFTYNSPLHF.

CDR3 region: CASSRGGTRRQPQHF. As DNA, the CDR3 is TGTGCCAGTAGTCGGGGGGGCACCAGGCGTCAGCCCCAGCATTTT. This chain links TRBV19 with TRBJ1-5, with TRBD1 as a possible D gene (6 bases). Germline CDR1 reads LNHDA; CDR2 reads SQIVND (reference sequence). The CDR3 has 15 amino acids. Trimming removed 5 bases at V and 6 bases at J, with 17 bases between.

CDR3 coding DNA: TGCAGCCTATTAATTGAAGATACGCAGTATTTT. It codes for CSLLIEDTQYF. The V and J genes are TRBV29-1 and TRBJ2-3; the D is unclear. Looked up from germline, CDR1 is SQVTM and CDR2 is ANQGSEA. The V gene lost 8 bases and the J gene lost 5 bases, with 11 bases spanning the gap. This CDR3 contains 11 residues.

This clone was detected a few times. The chain employs TRBV9 and TRBJ1-1; weak D call: TRBD1 (5 bases). The CDR3 consists of 16 residues. Germline values: CDR1 SGDLS, CDR2 YYNGEE. The V and J ends lost 0 bases and 1 base respectively, with 13 bases between them. The DNA of the CDR3 is TGTGCCAGCAGCGTAGCGGGCGACAGACAGAACACTGAAGCTTTCTTT. It encodes CASSVAGDRQNTEAFF.

The gene calls are TRBV9 and TRBJ2-2; D might be TRBD1 (6 bases). Germline loops: CDR1 SGDLS, CDR2 YYNGEE. The CDR3 consists of 14 residues. V shed 3 bases and J shed 5 bases, with 11 bases lying between them. In DNA, the CDR3 is TGTGCCAGCAGCGACAGGGCCGGAACCGGGGAGCTGTTTTTT. As protein: CASSDRAGTGELFF.

The chain has TRBV7-2 and TRBJ2-2, with 8 bases that match TRBD1. The CDR3 has 15 residues. V shed 6 bases and J 1 base; nucleotides not matched to a gene: 4. The germline gives CDR1 SGHTA, CDR2 FQGNSA. The DNA of the CDR3 is TGTGCCAGCAGATACAGGGGGGAGAACACCGGGGAGCTGTTTTTT. Residues: CASRYRGENTGELFF.